This paragraph covers one T cell receptor beta chain sequence. The sample originates from a study of response to subunit inactivated influenza vaccine. MiXCR, applied by TCRdb to the RT-PCR reads, yields one record per CDR3 protein. The sample holds about 500,000 distinct CDR3 sequences, approximately 17% seen once. Trimming cost V 6 bases and J 7 bases; bases outside gene matches: 11. This CDR3 contains 15 residues. The chain carries TRBV12-3 or TRBV12-4 and TRBJ2-1; 8 bases line up with TRBD2. The sequence was collected from a man aged 45-69 years who received an inactivated influenza vaccine. This material consisted of CD4+ T cells sorted from PBMCs, taken around 25 months after vaccination. The CDR3 nucleotides read TGTGCCAGCAGGGGTGGCGCGGGAGGTTCAAATGAGCAGTTCTTC. Residues: CASRGGAGGSNEQFF.